The present T cell receptor (beta chain) was sequenced within a study of T cells in Graves' hyperthyroidism and ophthalmopathy. Study information: Any treatment followed the collection of peripheral blood at initial diagnosis.

The CDR3 is 15 residues long. The trim removed 3 bases at V and 6 bases at J, leaving 8 bases unmatched. Worth noting for this clonotype: This may arise from a read error, as a much more abundant clone is one base away.

RNA transcripts were the template for amplifying TCR beta CDR3 regions. Using the HTBI primer set, a first-round RT-PCR was run on the TCR CDR3. MiXCR, applied by TCRdb to the multiplex PCR reads, yields one record per CDR3 protein. The sample includes 600,000 to 650,000 distinct CDR3 sequences, around 15% of them seen just once. Clinical symptoms, serum thyroxine, TRAb, thyroid ultrasound and orbital computed tomography informed diagnoses. This sequence was found in a woman in her twenties or thirties with Graves' hyperthyroidism. Specimen: blood. The genes are TRBV12-3 or TRBV12-4 and TRBJ2-7, with 10 bases identical to TRBD2. CDR3: CASSLVRASGSEQYF. The DNA of the CDR3 is TGTGCCAGCAGTTTGGTTCGGGCTAGCGGGAGCGAGCAGTACTTC.